Given below is one T cell receptor beta chain in context. The target antigen is unknown. The junction departs from the called germline gene at one end, perhaps through a read error. The sample comes from a study of spatial heterogeneity in lung cancer. Whole-study context: Sequencing of follow-up PBMC samples took place when they were available, at a median of about 22 months after resection. Detection of beta-chain sequences consistently exceeded that of alpha-chain sequences. Whole-study results and caveats: Whereas they appeared in blood less at follow-up, ubiquitous expanded tumor TCRs appeared there more at resection.

Germline loops: CDR1 SSHAT, CDR2 FNYEAQ (reference sequence). The CDR3 length is 16 residues. Time point of the sample: blood at routine non-recurrence follow-up after resection. From tumor, nontumor lung or frozen PBMC, whole RNA was taken unsorted for sequencing. Carried by each TCR cDNA molecule was a unique molecular identifier. Each CDR3 protein is one row after TCRdb ran MiXCR on the 5' RACE reads. This table holds about 120,000 distinct CDR3 sequences, about 12% found once. This TCR was sampled from a male donor with early-stage non-small cell lung cancer. The chain has TRBV7-7 and TRBJ2-5; 14 nucleotides agree with TRBD2. The material sequenced was PBMCs, taken at follow-up. CDR3 nucleotide sequence: TGTGCTAGCAGCCAGGGACTAGCGGGGGACCAAGAGACCCAGTACTTC. It is translated as CASSQGLAGDQETQYF.